What follows are 28 T cell receptor beta chains derived from one specimen sequenced in a study of cytomegalovirus exposure and HLA in healthy donors. Use of 60 Vbeta and 13 Jbeta primers characterized the PCR. Repertoires were generated with immunoSEQ multiplex PCR, while TCRdb's copy carries only in-frame clones and drops some. The repertoire includes under 200,000 clones, approximately 78% of them detected once, and 1.5% to 2% sits in the top ten. The sequencing sample was made of PBMCs. These TCRs come from a woman aged 18-29 years in good health and CMV-seronegative.

This clone was picked up a small number of times. The genes are TRBV5-1 and TRBJ2-1; TRBD2 agrees at 8 bases. Germline loops: CDR1 SGHRS, CDR2 YFSETQ. The CDR3 has 14 amino acids. Germline trimming cut 6 bases from V and 10 bases from J; bases unmatched to any gene: 12. The CDR3 region has the DNA TGCGCCAGCACAAGGGCGGGGGGCTCTTGGGAGCAGTTCTTC. Its protein is CASTRAGGSWEQFF.

CDR3 bases: TGCGCCAGCAGCCCCACAGGGACCGAGCAGTACTTC. It yields the protein CASSPTGTEQYF. The gene calls are TRBV5-1 and TRBJ2-7; D may be TRBD1 (6 bases). V was cut by 4 bases and J by 6 bases, with 11 bases left in between. The germline V gene has CDR1 SGHRS and CDR2 YFSETQ. The CDR3 is made up of 12 amino acids.

The chain uses TRBV2 and TRBJ2-1; 9 bases map to TRBD1. Germline V lookup: CDR1 SNHLY, CDR2 FYNNEI. Trimming cost V 6 bases and J 0 bases; bases outside gene matches: 6. The CDR3 contains 16 residues. The CDR3 DNA reads as TGTGCCAGCAGAGGTGGACAGGGGAGCTCCTACAATGAGCAGTTCTTC. This gives the protein CASRGGQGSSYNEQFF.

The chain joins TRBV7-6 to TRBJ2-5, with 8 nucleotides matching TRBD2. This CDR3 is 14 amino acids long. Germline CDR1 and CDR2: SGHVS and FNYEAQ. Unmatched junction bases numbered 6, after V lost 4 bases and J lost 5 bases. DNA for the CDR3: TGTGCCAGCAGCTCCCGGACTAGCCGGGAGACCCAGTACTTC. It encodes CASSSRTSRETQYF.

The chain recombines TRBV29-1 with TRBJ2-3; TRBD1 aligns across 9 bases. The germline CDR1 and CDR2 sequences are SQVTM and ANQGSEA. With 1 base clipped from V and 1 base from J, the junction kept 9 bases outside the gene matches. This CDR3 is 17 amino acids long. CDR3 nucleotide sequence: TGCAGCGTTGAAGTCCTCCTGACAGGGGGAGGCACAGATACGCAGTATTTT. This gives the protein CSVEVLLTGGGTDTQYF.

Only a few counts were recorded for this clone. This chain uses TRBV10-3 with TRBJ2-7, with 9 bases matching TRBD1. V was pared by 6 bases and J by 7 bases, with 7 bases of the junction left unmatched. Germline CDR1 ENHRY, CDR2 SYGVKD. This CDR3 has 13 residues. Written as DNA, the CDR3 is TGTGCCATCAGAGGACAGGGGACGGAGGAGCAGTACTTC. Translated: CAIRGQGTEEQYF.

The rearrangement joins TRBV21-1 to TRBJ1-5. TRBV21-1 is deemed a pseudogene. CDR3 length equals 18 residues. This CDR3 is CASTRLNGRGYSNQPQHF. For the CDR3, the DNA is TGTGCCAGCACCAGACTTAACGGACGGGGTTATAGCAATCAGCCCCAGCATTTT.

The chain joins TRBV5-1 to TRBJ2-1; 10 bases are shared with TRBD2. The CDR3 is made up of 16 amino acids. J was trimmed by 6 bases and V by 0 bases; bases with no gene match: 6. Germline CDR1 is SGHRS and CDR2 is YFSETQ. The CDR3: CASSLAVVAGGNEQFF. Written as DNA, the CDR3 is TGCGCCAGCAGCTTGGCCGTAGTAGCGGGAGGCAATGAGCAGTTCTTC.

The chain uses TRBV14 and TRBJ1-1, with a weak D call TRBD1 (6 bases). V lost 0 bases and J lost 1, with 12 bases in between. The CDR3 has 16 amino acids. The germline V gene encodes CDR1 SGHDN and CDR2 FVKESK. In DNA form, the CDR3 reads TGTGCCAGCAGCCAAGAGCCGGGACATAAGAACACTGAAGCTTTCTTT. Its protein is CASSQEPGHKNTEAFF.

This clone was recorded only once. The chain recombines TRBV18 with TRBJ1-1; D perhaps matches TRBD1 (5 bases). Germline-derived CDR1 and CDR2 are KGHSH and LQKENI. The V and J ends lost 1 base and 1 base respectively, with 16 bases between them. The CDR3 has 17 amino acids. In nucleotides, the CDR3 is TGTGCCAGCTCACCACGGCCATCCCTGGGGGGGAACACTGAAGCTTTCTTT. Translating gives CASSPRPSLGGNTEAFF. The variable domain in full, completed from reference TRBV18 and TRBJ1-1, reads NAGVMQNPRHLVRRRGQEARLRCSPMKGHSHVYWYRQLPEEGLKFMVYLQKENIIDESGMPKERFSAEFPKEGPSILRIQQVVRGDSAAYFCASSPRPSLGGNTEAFFGQGTRLTVV.

Here the CDR3 DNA reads TGTGCCAGCAGTGACTCCCCTCTAGCGGGGGTCGAGACCCAGTACTTC. This translates into CASSDSPLAGVETQYF. This chain uses TRBV25-1 with TRBJ2-5; 10 bases line up with TRBD2. From germline, CDR1 is MGHDK and CDR2 SYGVNS. Unmatched junction bases numbered 9, after V lost 3 bases and J lost 5 bases. The CDR3 covers 16 residues.

The CDR3 here is CASSLGTGGYEQYF. The CDR3 DNA follows: TGTGCCAGCAGCTTAGGGACAGGGGGCTACGAGCAGTACTTC. V usage is TRBV11-1 and J usage is TRBJ2-7; TRBD1 matches 10 bases. Germline V lookup: CDR1 SGHAT, CDR2 FQDESV (reference sequence). CDR3 length equals 14 residues. Trimming removed 1 base from V and 3 bases from J; junction bases left unmatched: 0.

The J gene is TRBJ2-3, the V gene TRBV12-5; 8 bases match TRBD2. In germline, CDR1 is LGHNT, CDR2 FRNRAP. With V trimmed by 1 base and J by 3 bases, 6 bases remained unmatched. The CDR3 runs 16 residues. CDR3 amino acids: CASGLGAGAETDTQYF. The DNA of the CDR3 is TGTGCTAGTGGTTTGGGAGCGGGAGCAGAGACAGATACGCAGTATTTT.

The genes are TRBV9 and TRBJ2-4; D remains ambiguous. The CDR3 is made up of 14 amino acids. V lost 4 bases and J lost 1, with 9 bases in between. Germline values: CDR1 SGDLS, CDR2 YYNGEE. CDR3 DNA sequence: TGTGCCAGCAGCCCAGGCAGGGCCAAAAACATTCAGTACTTC. It codes for CASSPGRAKNIQYF. Looking up the rest from reference TRBV9 and TRBJ2-4 gives the full variable domain: DSGVTQTPKHLITATGQRVTLRCSPRSGDLSVYWYQQSLDQGLQFLIQYYNGEERAKGNILERFSAQQFPDLHSELNLSSLELGDSALYFCASSPGRAKNIQYFGAGTRLSVL.

V and J are TRBV5-4 and TRBJ2-6; possibly TRBD2 for D (5 bases). In germline, CDR1 is SGHNT, CDR2 YYREEE (reference sequence). This CDR3 contains 16 residues. With 3 bases removed from V and 2 bases from J, the gap between germline ends came to 12 bases. CDR3 nucleotides: TGTGCCAGCAGCTCCAACGAGGGCGCTGGGGCCAACGTCCTGACTTTC. Amino acid sequence: CASSSNEGAGANVLTF.

This chain uses TRBV7-9 with TRBJ2-2, with 9 bases aligning to TRBD1. The CDR3 totals 17 residues. V was clipped by 0 bases and J by 2 bases; unmatched bases: 4. The germline V gene encodes CDR1 SEHNR and CDR2 FQNEAQ (reference sequence). The CDR3 sequence is CASSLARTGANTGELFF. The CDR3 DNA sequence: TGTGCCAGCAGCTTAGCCCGGACAGGGGCAAACACCGGGGAGCTGTTTTTT.

The chain recombines TRBV29-1 with TRBJ2-5; D is unresolved. The CDR3 runs 12 residues. Germline V gene sequence: CDR1 SQVTM, CDR2 ANQGSEA. Trimming took 5 bases from V and 4 from J, leaving 11 bases between them. CDR3 loop: CSVTSAGETQYF. The CDR3 coding sequence is TGCAGCGTTACCAGCGCCGGAGAGACCCAGTACTTC.

The rearrangement uses TRBV2 and TRBJ1-5, with D tentatively TRBD1 (6 bases). The CDR3 runs 17 residues. The V gene lost 7 bases and the J gene lost 0 bases, with 19 bases spanning the gap. Germline-derived CDR1 and CDR2 are SNHLY and FYNNEI. CDR3 in DNA: TGTGCCAGCACCGCCCGACAGGCACGGAATAGCAATCAGCCCCAGCATTTT. It yields the protein CASTARQARNSNQPQHF.

The chain is built from TRBV29-1 and TRBJ1-2; D ambiguous. Per germline, CDR1 SQVTM and CDR2 ANQGSEA. V was shortened by 3 bases and J by 4 bases, with 12 bases between the two germline ends. The CDR3 is made up of 13 amino acids. The CDR3 loop reads CSVDHRYPYGYTF. In nucleotides, the CDR3 is TGCAGCGTTGACCACCGGTATCCCTATGGCTACACCTTC. Full variable domain (rest looked up from reference TRBV29-1 and TRBJ1-2): SAVISQKPSRDICQRGTSLTIQCQVDSQVTMMFWYRQQPGQSLTLIATANQGSEATYESGFVIDKFPISRPNLTFSTLTVSNMSPEDSSIYLCSVDHRYPYGYTFGSGTRLTVV.

The V gene is TRBV4-1, the J gene TRBJ1-5, with D perhaps matching TRBD1 (5 bases). Trimming left V 0 bases short and J 3 bases short, with 21 bases between. Per germline, CDR1 MGHRA and CDR2 YSYEKL. This CDR3 is 19 amino acids long. CDR3 bases: TGCGCCAGCAGCCAAGAGGGGATGGGGAAGGGGCGTAACAATCAGCCCCAGCATTTT. Its translation is CASSQEGMGKGRNNQPQHF.

This rearrangement joins TRBV5-1 to TRBJ2-3; TRBD2 might be the D (6 bases). The CDR3 has 15 amino acids. V dropped 3 bases and J dropped 2 bases, with 13 bases sitting between them. CDR1 and CDR2 from the germline V gene are SGHRS and YFSETQ. This CDR3 reads CASSWGDGSTDTQYF. In nucleotides, the CDR3 is TGCGCCAGCAGCTGGGGGGACGGATCCACAGATACGCAGTATTTT.

The genes are TRBV11-2 and TRBJ1-1; 7 bases match TRBD1. Germline V gene sequence: CDR1 SGHAT, CDR2 FQNNGV. V shed 2 bases and J 4 bases; nucleotides not matched to a gene: 4. CDR3 size: 14 residues. The CDR3 here is CASSLYSGGTEAFF. The CDR3 bases are TGTGCCAGCAGCTTATATTCAGGGGGCACTGAAGCTTTCTTT.

The J gene is TRBJ1-1, the V gene TRBV6-1; the D gene is possibly TRBD1 (6 bases). This CDR3 spans 15 amino acids. Germline V CDR1 and CDR2: MNHNS, SASEGT. The V end lost 2 bases, the J end lost 5 bases, and 15 bases lay between the germline ends. In nucleotides, the CDR3 is TGTGCCAGCAGTGAAAGGTCGACAGGCGCAACTGAAGCTTTCTTT. The encoded protein is CASSERSTGATEAFF.

In this sample, this clone turned up a few times. The V gene is TRBV11-2, the J gene TRBJ2-5; TRBD1 agrees at 9 bases. The J call could be wrong; TRBJ2-7 is a better fit for the DNA end. The germline gives CDR1 SGHAT, CDR2 FQNNGV. This CDR3 contains 17 residues. DNA for the CDR3: TGTGCCAGCAGCTTAGATGTCACAGGGGGCTGGTCCTACGAGCAGTACTTC. Its translation: CASSLDVTGGWSYEQYF.

This chain uses TRBV19 with TRBJ2-6; possibly TRBD1 for D (5 bases). CDR3 length: 17 residues. CDR1 and CDR2 (germline): LNHDA, SQIVND (reference sequence). The germline V and J ends were trimmed by 1 base and 1 base, with 11 bases remaining between them. CDR3 bases: TGTGCCAGTAGTATAGCCGTACAGGTATCTGGGGCCAACGTCCTGACTTTC. This sequence encodes CASSIAVQVSGANVLTF.

V usage is TRBV27 and J usage is TRBJ2-1, with a possible D match to TRBD2 (6 bases). The CDR3 consists of 15 residues. Germline V gene sequence: CDR1 MNHEY, CDR2 SMNVEV (reference sequence). Trimming took 5 bases from V and 9 from J, leaving 20 bases between them. The CDR3 protein is CASSLSPGLRAEQFF. CDR3 in DNA: TGTGCCAGCAGTCTTAGCCCGGGACTCCGGGCTGAGCAGTTCTTC.

The sample holds a few counts of this clone. The chain joins TRBV30 to TRBJ2-7; 7 nucleotides agree with TRBD1. The CDR3 has 14 residues. Trimming cost V 3 bases and J 2 bases; bases outside gene matches: 7. Germline CDR1 reads GTSNPN; CDR2 reads SVGIG (reference sequence). CDR3 residues: CAWRTGTATYEQYF. The CDR3 DNA follows: TGTGCCTGGAGGACCGGGACAGCGACCTACGAGCAGTACTTC.

This clone occurred once. The chain carries TRBV7-8 and TRBJ1-5; a weak D match, TRBD1 (5 bases). The length of the CDR3 is 15 residues. V was cut by 0 bases and J by 4 bases, with 10 bases left in between. In germline, CDR1 is SGHVS, CDR2 FQNEAQ. Here the CDR3 DNA reads TGTGCCAGCAGCTTAGCCGCGGGACGTAATCAGCCCCAGCATTTT. Encoded protein: CASSLAAGRNQPQHF.